This TCR beta chain was found in a study of cytomegalovirus exposure and HLA in healthy donors. Findings of the study overall: The CMV antigen specificity of three CMV-associated chains was confirmed through in vitro analysis.

With respect to this clone: What it recognizes is unknown.

The PCR employed 60 Vbeta primers together with 13 Jbeta primers. TCRdb's table, derived via immunoSEQ multiplex PCR, lists solely in-frame clones and lacks some. This table holds some 190,000 clones, 70% to 75% found once. The J segment lost 5 bases and the V segment lost 4 bases, leaving 14 bases of the junction unmatched. The CDR3 is made up of 16 amino acids. Germline V gene sequence: CDR1 SGHNT, CDR2 YYREEE (reference sequence). This clonotype was obtained from a young man in good health and CMV-seropositive. Sequenced sample: PBMCs. The chain combines TRBV5-4 with TRBJ1-1; TRBD1 agrees at 7 bases. In DNA, the CDR3 is TGTGCCAGCAGCCCGACAGGGACTGAATTGGAAACTGAAGCTTTCTTT. Its protein product is CASSPTGTELETEAFF.